This T cell receptor (beta chain) was retrieved from a study of OX40 agonist ivuxolimab in advanced cancers. This clone was detected once. Its antigen is currently unknown. Exclusion of a patient followed from autoimmune disease history or systemic immunosuppression. General study results and limits: At 0.1 to 3.0 mg/kg and by week 6, clonal expansion occurred in CD4+ and CD8+ blood T cells.

Profiling relied on immunoSEQ multiplex PCR, and the TCRdb table lists in-frame clones only, not all of them. The data contain approximately 120,000 clones, under 95% of them seen just once; the ten biggest clones take up 0.7% to 0.9%. Sequences were derived from CD4+ or CD8+ T cells sorted from blood, sampled in a trial of the OX40 agonist ivuxolimab. This TCR derives from an adult with an advanced solid tumor such as melanoma, head and neck, liver or kidney cancer.

Written as DNA, the CDR3 is TGTGCCAGCAGCTCGACCGGGACAGGGTGGGAGACCCAGTACTTC. Its translation: CASSSTGTGWETQYF. The chain links TRBV7-6 to TRBJ2-5, with 9 bases aligning to TRBD1. CDR1 SGHVS and CDR2 FNYEAQ come from the germline V gene. This CDR3 is 15 amino acids long. V was clipped by 4 bases and J by 5 bases; unmatched bases: 8.